This paragraph covers one T cell receptor (beta chain) sequence. TCRB transcripts that were expressed got sequenced, as all of the isolated RNA had been reverse transcribed. Clones were sequenced by immunoSEQ multiplex PCR, and TCRdb holds only the in-frame ones, with some missing. The table has about 220,000 clones, 11% seen once. The data were obtained in a study of beta chain features in type 1 diabetes. Deletions cut 1 base from V and 7 bases from J, with 7 bases between. CDR1 is SGHDN, CDR2 FVKESK, per germline. The CDR3 length is 12 residues. The TCR originated in a man between 18 and 35 years old in good health. Material for sequencing was central memory CD4+ T cells from blood. The genes are TRBV14 and TRBJ1-2; D gene unclear. The CDR3 region is CASSQAWGGYTF. CDR3 DNA: TGTGCCAGCAGCCAAGCGTGGGGTGGCTACACCTTC.